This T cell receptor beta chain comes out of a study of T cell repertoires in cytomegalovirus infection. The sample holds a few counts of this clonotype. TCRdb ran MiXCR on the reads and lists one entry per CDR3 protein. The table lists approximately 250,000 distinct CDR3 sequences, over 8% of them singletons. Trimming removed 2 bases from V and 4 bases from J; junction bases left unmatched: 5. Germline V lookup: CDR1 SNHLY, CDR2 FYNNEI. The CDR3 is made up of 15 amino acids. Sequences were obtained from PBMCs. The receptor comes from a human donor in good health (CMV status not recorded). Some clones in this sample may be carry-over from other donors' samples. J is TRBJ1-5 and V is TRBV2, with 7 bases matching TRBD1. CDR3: CASSEMAGQNQPQHF. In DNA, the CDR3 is TGTGCCAGCAGTGAAATGGCGGGACAGAATCAGCCCCAGCATTTT. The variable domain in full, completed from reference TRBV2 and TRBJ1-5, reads EPEVTQTPSHQVTQMGQEVILRCVPISNHLYFYWYRQILGQKVEFLVSFYNNEISEKSEIFDDQFSVERPDGSNFTLKIRSTKLEDSAMYFCASSEMAGQNQPQHFGDGTRLSIL.